The present TCR beta chain was sequenced within a study of blood T cells in healthy people across ages. In its sample, this clonotype was seen once. Per the germline V gene, CDR1 is DFQATT and CDR2 is SNEGSKA (reference sequence). The CDR3 totals 16 residues. The V end was cut by 3 bases, the J end by 2 bases, with 20 bases between. Sample-barcoded 5' priming and a J-beta primer mix drove a second PCR of about 7 to 11 cycles. MiXCR, run by TCRdb on the 5' RACE reads, gives a single entry per CDR3 protein. The top ten hold over 3.5% of the sample, which has approximately 1.5 million distinct CDR3 sequences, approximately 43% seen once.

V and J are TRBV20-1 and TRBJ2-7, with D perhaps assigned TRBD1 or TRBD2 (6 bases each). The sequencing sample was made of blood. The sequence was obtained from a woman between 18 and 29 years old in good health. The chain's CDR3 is CSARSFDGGETYEQYF. CDR3 DNA: TGCAGTGCTAGGAGCTTTGACGGGGGCGAAACCTACGAGCAGTACTTC.